Given below is one T cell receptor (beta chain) in context. This sample is drawn from a study of control samples from healthy donors and cancer patients. Libraries were prepared by immunoSEQ multiplex PCR; TCRdb keeps only in-frame clonotypes and omits some of them. Found here are roughly 370,000 clones, 90% of them singletons; the top ten hold roughly 6.4%. Germline loops: CDR1 SEHNR, CDR2 FQNEAQ (reference sequence). The CDR3 sequence is 13 residues long. Trimming took 5 bases from V and 8 from J; bases not matched to a gene: 5. Sequencing input: PBMCs. This clonotype was sampled from a man aged 35-49 years with head and neck cancer. The chain is built from TRBV7-9 and TRBJ2-1; 8 bases are shared with TRBD1. Here the CDR3 DNA reads TGTGCCAGCAGCGGAGGACAGGGATATGAGCAGTTCTTC. Translation gives CASSGGQGYEQFF.